Shown below are 19 T cell receptor beta chains from a single sample sequenced in a study of blood T cell repertoires in COVID-19. Libraries were prepared by immunoSEQ multiplex PCR; TCRdb keeps only in-frame clonotypes and omits some of them. This sample yields 250,000 or so clones, of which over 75% are seen a single time; 1.9% belongs to the top ten. What was sequenced was peripheral blood. The receptors come from a man between 25 and 39 years old who had recovered from COVID-19.

The CDR3: CASSNRRGYEQYF. CDR3 nucleotide sequence: TGTGCCAGCTCGAATCGCAGGGGTTACGAGCAGTACTTC. This chain links TRBV6-5 with TRBJ2-7, with D possibly TRBD1 on 6 matching bases. Germline V gene sequence: CDR1 MNHEY, CDR2 SVGAGI. Trimming cost V 8 bases and J 4 bases, with 15 bases left between them. This CDR3 spans 13 amino acids.

V gene TRBV5-1 combines with J gene TRBJ1-1, with TRBD1 matching 8 bases. J lost 4 bases, V lost 3 bases, and 8 bases had no gene match. This CDR3 has 15 residues. Germline CDR1 and CDR2: SGHRS and YFSETQ. The chain's CDR3 is CASSSGGGISTEAFF. Here the CDR3 DNA reads TGCGCCAGCAGCTCAGGGGGCGGGATCAGCACTGAAGCTTTCTTT.

This chain connects TRBV24-1 to TRBJ2-1; TRBD2 is a possible D gene (5 bases). The CDR3 has 15 residues. Trimming left V 4 bases short and J 1 base short, with 10 bases between. CDR1 and CDR2 (germline): KGHDR, SFDVKD. The CDR3 is CATSDVGRSYNEQFF. The CDR3 DNA follows: TGTGCCACCAGTGACGTTGGGAGATCCTACAATGAGCAGTTCTTC.

This clone was recorded a few times. The rearrangement links TRBV14 to TRBJ2-7; TRBD1 matches 10 bases. The CDR3 has 14 residues. CDR1 SGHDN and CDR2 FVKESK come from the germline V gene. J gave up 8 bases and V 6 bases, and 10 bases lay outside the gene matches. The CDR3: CASRNSGQGPQQYV. DNA for the CDR3: TGTGCCAGCAGGAACTCGGGACAGGGGCCTCAGCAGTACGTC.

This chain links TRBV28 with TRBJ1-2; 7 positions match TRBD1. CDR1 is MDHEN and CDR2 is SYDVKM in the germline V gene. This CDR3 is built from 12 residues. V shed 8 bases, J shed 6 bases, and the junction held 6 bases outside the gene matches. CDR3 nucleotides: TGTGCCAGCCAGCAGGGGGATCATGGCTACACCTTC. As protein: CASQQGDHGYTF.

The CDR3 DNA reads as TGCAGTGCTAGAGATCGAGAGACCCAGTACTTC. Encoded protein: CSARDRETQYF. The chain carries TRBV20-1 and TRBJ2-5; D gene ambiguous. Trimming removed 0 bases at V and 4 bases at J, with 3 bases between. The CDR3 is 11 amino acids. The germline V gene encodes CDR1 DFQATT and CDR2 SNEGSKA (reference sequence).

This clone was seen once. The V gene is TRBV6-1, the J gene TRBJ2-5; 10 positions agree with TRBD1. The CDR3 extends over 17 amino acids. V lost 4 bases and J lost 4; bases outside the gene matches: 12. Germline-derived CDR1 and CDR2 are MNHNS and SASEGT. CDR3 sequence (DNA): TGTGCCAGCAGTGCCCGACTCGGACAGGGGGTCGGAGAGACCCAGTACTTC. It translates to CASSARLGQGVGETQYF.

The count of this clone is one. The rearrangement links TRBV7-2 to TRBJ1-2; no reliable D call. CDR3 size: 14 residues. V lost 1 base and J lost 1, with 7 bases in between. Germline CDR1 reads SGHTA; CDR2 reads FQGNSA. This CDR3 reads CASSLDWSNYGYTF. CDR3 DNA sequence: TGTGCCAGCAGCTTAGATTGGAGTAACTATGGCTACACCTTC.

The rearrangement uses TRBV14 and TRBJ1-6; 7 nucleotides match TRBD1. Germline V gene lookup returns CDR1 SGHDN and CDR2 FVKESK. V shed 0 bases, J shed 6 bases, and the junction held 5 bases outside the gene matches. The CDR3 has 16 residues. The CDR3 nucleotides are TGTGCCAGCAGCCAAGATACAGGGGTGCTTAATTCACCCCTCCACTTT. Its translation: CASSQDTGVLNSPLHF.

The chain recombines TRBV2 with TRBJ1-2; 9 bases fit TRBD1. CDR3 length equals 15 residues. Germline loops: CDR1 SNHLY, CDR2 FYNNEI. V was pared by 4 bases and J by 7 bases, with 10 bases of the junction left unmatched. In DNA, the CDR3 is TGTGCCAGCAGTGGCCGCCGGGACAGGGTCCGTGGCTACACCTTC. The encoded protein is CASSGRRDRVRGYTF. Variable domain in full (rest from reference TRBV2 and TRBJ1-2): EPEVTQTPSHQVTQMGQEVILRCVPISNHLYFYWYRQILGQKVEFLVSFYNNEISEKSEIFDDQFSVERPDGSNFTLKIRSTKLEDSAMYFCASSGRRDRVRGYTFGSGTRLTVV.

This clone was recorded once. The rearrangement joins TRBV5-5 to TRBJ1-5; the match to TRBD1 covers 9 bases. V was pared by 3 bases and J by 1 base, with 8 bases of the junction left unmatched. This CDR3 contains 17 residues. Germline V gene lookup returns CDR1 SGHKS and CDR2 YYEKEE (reference sequence). CDR3 in amino acids: CASSWGTGWGSNQPQHF. In nucleotides, the CDR3 is TGTGCCAGCAGCTGGGGGACAGGGTGGGGAAGCAATCAGCCCCAGCATTTT. Drawing the rest from reference TRBV5-5 and TRBJ1-5, the complete variable domain is DAGVTQSPTHLIKTRGQQVTLRCSPISGHKSVSWYQQVLGQGPQFIFQYYEKEERGRGNFPDRFSARQFPNYSSELNVNALLLGDSALYLCASSWGTGWGSNQPQHFGDGTRLSIL.

The chain couples TRBV6-6 to TRBJ2-2; D is perhaps TRBD1 (5 bases). The V and J ends lost 5 bases and 6 bases respectively, with 10 bases between them. This CDR3 has 13 amino acids. Per germline, CDR1 MNHNY and CDR2 SVGAGI (reference sequence). The CDR3 nucleotides are TGTGCCAGCAGTAGGGGTGGGGCCGGGGAGCTGTTTTTT. Amino acid sequence: CASSRGGAGELFF.

The CDR3 DNA is TGTGCCAGCAGTGAAGTGACAGTAGCGGGCAATGAGCAGTTCTTC. Translation: CASSEVTVAGNEQFF. V usage is TRBV25-1 and J usage is TRBJ2-1; 7 nucleotides match TRBD2. CDR3 size: 15 residues. The V gene's germline CDR1 is MGHDK and CDR2 SYGVNS. J was trimmed by 6 bases and V by 2 bases; bases with no gene match: 7.

CDR3 in amino acids: CASSPGRDSPLHF. CDR3 sequence (DNA): TGTGCCAGCTCTCCAGGGAGGGATTCACCCCTCCACTTT. The chain uses TRBV18 and TRBJ1-6; possible D gene TRBD1, 5 bases. The CDR3 is made up of 13 amino acids. V lost 6 bases, J lost 8 bases, and 11 bases lay in between. Germline values: CDR1 KGHSH, CDR2 LQKENI.

The chain recombines TRBV7-8 with TRBJ2-2; TRBD1 matches 9 bases. Germline trimming cut 5 bases from V and 4 bases from J; bases unmatched to any gene: 26. CDR1 is SGHVS, CDR2 FQNEAQ, per germline. This CDR3 has 22 amino acids. Written as DNA, the CDR3 is TGTGCCAGCAGCCCAACTTGGTTGGGACAGGGACCCCTTTCACGGGGCACCGGGGAGCTGTTTTTT. Translated, it gives CASSPTWLGQGPLSRGTGELFF.

The rearrangement links TRBV2 to TRBJ1-5, with D tentatively TRBD1 (5 bases). The CDR3 has 14 amino acids. The V end was cut by 6 bases, the J end by 6 bases, with 15 bases between. Germline lookup yields CDR1 SNHLY and CDR2 FYNNEI. The CDR3 sequence is CASRADPGGQPQHF. The CDR3 region has the DNA TGTGCCAGCAGAGCGGACCCCGGGGGTCAGCCCCAGCATTTT.

The chain is built from TRBV9 and TRBJ2-2, with 8 bases aligning to TRBD2. V trimming: 0 bases; J trimming: 2 bases; junction bases outside the gene matches: 3. Germline values: CDR1 SGDLS, CDR2 YYNGEE. The CDR3 has 16 amino acids. CDR3 loop: CASSVAGGSNTGELFF. CDR3 bases: TGTGCCAGCAGCGTAGCGGGGGGGTCTAACACCGGGGAGCTGTTTTTT.

V usage is TRBV7-2 and J usage is TRBJ2-3; D is perhaps TRBD1 (5 bases). V lost 4 bases and J lost 2, with 7 bases in between. This CDR3 is built from 13 residues. The V gene's germline CDR1 is SGHTA and CDR2 FQGNSA. CDR3 sequence reads: CASSSDNTDTQYF. The CDR3 DNA reads as TGTGCCAGCAGCTCGGACAACACAGATACGCAGTATTTT.

The chain uses TRBV18 and TRBJ2-1, with 9 bases that match TRBD1. The V gene end was trimmed by 5 bases and the J gene end by 2 bases; junction bases not matched to a gene: 7. The CDR3 sequence is 16 residues long. Germline V lookup: CDR1 KGHSH, CDR2 LQKENI. The CDR3 DNA reads as TGTGCCAGCTCATCCGAATACAGGGGGCCCTACAATGAGCAGTTCTTC. Amino acids: CASSSEYRGPYNEQFF.